This section outlines one T cell receptor (beta chain) sequence together with its context. The antigen remains undetermined. This specimen comes from a study of cytomegalovirus exposure and HLA in healthy donors. Broader study findings: Rarity held for most TCR sequences, but there were some public TCRs that occurred in many donors. High specificity and sensitivity for cytomegalovirus status were reported for the classifier.

TCRdb keeps only in-frame clones here, not all; method: immunoSEQ multiplex PCR. The profile shows a few hundred thousand clones, more than 85% of them singletons. V gave up 4 bases and J gave up 4 bases, with 20 bases separating them. The germline gives CDR1 SGHAT, CDR2 FQNNGV. The CDR3 consists of 16 residues. V is TRBV11-2 and J is TRBJ2-7; D possibly corresponds to TRBD1 (8 bases). The sequence was obtained from a man aged 18 to 30 in good health and CMV-seropositive. The sample consisted of PBMCs. In DNA, the CDR3 is TGTGCCAGCAGCTCCGTGAGAACAGGGGGGGCTTACGAGCAGTACTTC. It codes for CASSSVRTGGAYEQYF.